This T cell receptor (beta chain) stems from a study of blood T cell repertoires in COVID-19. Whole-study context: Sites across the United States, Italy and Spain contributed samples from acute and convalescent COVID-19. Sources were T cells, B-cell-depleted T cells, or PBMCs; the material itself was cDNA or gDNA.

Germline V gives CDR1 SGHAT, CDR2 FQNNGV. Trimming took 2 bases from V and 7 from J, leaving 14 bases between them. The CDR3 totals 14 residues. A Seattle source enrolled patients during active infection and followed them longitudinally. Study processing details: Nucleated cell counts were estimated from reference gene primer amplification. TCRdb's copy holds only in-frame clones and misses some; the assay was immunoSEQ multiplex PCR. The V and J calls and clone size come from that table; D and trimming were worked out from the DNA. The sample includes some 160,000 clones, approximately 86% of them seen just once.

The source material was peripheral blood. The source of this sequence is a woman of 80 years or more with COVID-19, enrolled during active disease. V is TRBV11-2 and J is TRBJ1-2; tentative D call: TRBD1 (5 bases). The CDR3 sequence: CASSLNQGSSGYTF. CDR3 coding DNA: TGTGCCAGCAGCTTAAACCAGGGCTCAAGTGGCTACACCTTC.